A selection of T cell receptor beta chains follows, all from one sample in a study of blood T cells in healthy people across ages. One entry per CDR3 protein results from TCRdb running MiXCR on the 5' RACE reads. In the table there are 1.5 million to 2 million distinct CDR3 sequences, about two fifths of which are singletons. Sequencing input: blood. These receptor sequences come from a human donor in good health. The CDR3 runs from the conserved cysteine through the conserved F or W. A D gene is named only where the DNA matches it firmly. Size tells how often a clone was seen (once, few, many) or the class of an expanded clone, and some rows leave it out.

clone size,J gene,V gene,D gene,CDR3 protein,CDR3 DNA
NA,TRBJ1-6,TRBV7-6,NA,CASSLTASNSPLHF,TGTGCCAGCAGCTTGACAGCCTCTAATTCACCCCTCCACTTT
NA,TRBJ2-1,TRBV7-3,NA,CASSLNGGFKGQPYNEQFF,TGTGCCAGCAGCTTAAACGGCGGCTTCAAGGGCCAACCATACAATGAGCAGTTCTTC
NA,TRBJ1-1,TRBV29-1,NA,CSVDRYTRDKEAFF,TGCAGCGTTGACAGGTATACGAGGGACAAGGAAGCTTTCTTT
NA,TRBJ1-2,TRBV2,NA,CASTHGQRNYGYTF,TGTGCCAGCACCCACGGGCAGCGAAACTATGGCTACACCTTC
few,TRBJ2-7,TRBV25-1,NA,CASSNQLYEQYF,TGTGCCAGCAGTAACCAACTCTACGAGCAGTACTTC
few,TRBJ1-4,TRBV12-3/TRBV12-4,NA,CASMRGAENEKLFF,TGTGCCAGCATGCGGGGGGCGGAAAATGAAAAACTGTTTTTT
NA,TRBJ1-2,TRBV20-1,TRBD1,CSASFRGPAEGYTF,TGCAGTGCTAGCTTCAGGGGGCCCGCTGAGGGCTACACCTTC
NA,TRBJ2-7,TRBV7-2,TRBD2,CASSTRGGLAGLFYEQYF,TGTGCCAGCAGCACCCGAGGGGGACTAGCGGGGCTCTTTTACGAGCAGTACTTC
NA,TRBJ2-1,TRBV6-2/TRBV6-3,NA,CASRSLKQVEFF,TGTGCCAGCCGTTCCCTTAAGCAGGTAGAGTTCTTC
few,TRBJ1-5,TRBV7-9,NA,CASSPVGRNQPQHF,TGTGCCAGCAGCCCCGTGGGTCGCAATCAGCCCCAGCATTTT
few,TRBJ1-2,TRBV4-3,NA,CASSQGPGQTYGYTF,TGCGCCAGCAGCCAAGGCCCCGGACAGACCTATGGCTACACCTTC
NA,TRBJ1-5,TRBV12-3/TRBV12-4,NA,CASSLNDPEGNQPQHF,TGTGCCAGCAGTCTAAACGATCCAGAGGGCAATCAGCCCCAGCATTTT
NA,TRBJ2-3,TRBV24-1,NA,CATSDRGAVGTDTQYF,TGTGCCACCAGTGACCGGGGGGCGGTTGGTACAGATACGCAGTATTTT
NA,TRBJ1-1,TRBV12-3/TRBV12-4,NA,CASTRRRGTEAFF,TGTGCCAGCACCCGAAGGAGAGGCACTGAAGCTTTCTTT
few,TRBJ1-4,TRBV10-3,NA,CAIRAPGENEKLFF,TGTGCCATCAGGGCGCCAGGGGAGAATGAAAAACTGTTTTTT
many,TRBJ2-7,TRBV28,TRBD1,CASSPARGDRGHEQYF,TGTGCCAGCAGTCCTGCCAGGGGGGACAGGGGACACGAGCAGTACTTC
NA,TRBJ2-1,TRBV29-1,NA,CSVDRSGVNEQFF,TGCAGCGTTGATAGAAGCGGAGTGAATGAGCAGTTCTTC
NA,TRBJ1-2,TRBV9,TRBD1,CASSLPGQGGRDYGYTF,TGTGCCAGCAGCCTGCCGGGACAGGGGGGACGCGACTATGGCTACACCTTC
NA,TRBJ2-7,TRBV20-1,NA,CSARGHLYEQYF,TGCAGTGCTAGAGGACACCTTTACGAGCAGTACTTC
NA,TRBJ1-6,TRBV4-3,NA,CASSQYGQGYSPLHF,TGCGCCAGCAGCCAATACGGCCAGGGATATTCACCCCTCCACTTT